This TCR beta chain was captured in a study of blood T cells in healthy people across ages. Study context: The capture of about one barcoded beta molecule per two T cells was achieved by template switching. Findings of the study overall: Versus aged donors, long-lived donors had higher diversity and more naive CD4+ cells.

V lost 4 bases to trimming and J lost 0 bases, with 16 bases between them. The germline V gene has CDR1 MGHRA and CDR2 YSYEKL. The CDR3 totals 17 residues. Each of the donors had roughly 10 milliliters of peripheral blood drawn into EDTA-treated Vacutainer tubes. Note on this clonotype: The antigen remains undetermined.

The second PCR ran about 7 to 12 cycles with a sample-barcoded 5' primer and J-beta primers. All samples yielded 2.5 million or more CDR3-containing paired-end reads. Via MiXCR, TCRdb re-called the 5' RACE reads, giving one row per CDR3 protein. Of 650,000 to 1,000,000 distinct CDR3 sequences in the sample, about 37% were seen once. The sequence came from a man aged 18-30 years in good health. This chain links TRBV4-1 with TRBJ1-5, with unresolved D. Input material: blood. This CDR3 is CASSRKGRFDSNQPQHF. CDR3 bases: TGCGCCAGCAGCCGGAAAGGGCGGTTTGATAGCAATCAGCCCCAGCATTTT.